Listed below are T cell receptor beta chains from one sample, sequenced in a study of technical replicates of blood from several donors. Here immunoSEQ multiplex PCR was the method, and the copy in TCRdb shows in-frame clones only, minus some. The table shows 95,000 to 100,000 clones, with just over 95% occurring only once. The sequencing sample was made of T cells isolated from PBMCs. The receptors shown here come from a human donor in good health. CDR3s include the opening cysteine and the closing phenylalanine or tryptophan. The D gene is left open where the match is weak. Some rows have no size entry. The others give once, few or many, or a class for an expanded clone.

j_gene,abundance,v_gene,d_gene,CDR3aa,CDR3nt
TRBJ1-1,-,TRBV18,TRBD1,CASSRTGVTEAFF,TGTGCCAGCTCACGAACAGGGGTGACTGAAGCTTTCTTT
TRBJ2-7,-,TRBV6-5,-,CASSYSESGTLYEQYF,TGTGCCAGCAGTTACTCTGAATCCGGGACACTTTACGAGCAGTACTTC
TRBJ2-3,-,TRBV19,TRBD2,CASSMSGSRNTQYF,TGTGCCAGTAGTATGAGCGGGAGTAGGAATACGCAGTATTTT
TRBJ1-2,-,TRBV5-1,TRBD1,CASSLGTAGPIYYGYTF,TGCGCCAGCAGCCTCGGGACAGCCGGACCGATTTACTATGGCTACACCTTC
TRBJ2-1,-,TRBV6-5,TRBD2,CASSQGLAVYNEQFF,TGTGCCAGCAGCCAAGGACTAGCGGTTTACAATGAGCAGTTCTTC
TRBJ1-5,-,TRBV18,-,CASSPTEDQPQHF,TGTGCCAGCTCACCGACTGAGGATCAGCCCCAGCATTTT
TRBJ1-2,once,TRBV27,-,CASKPSQGSWYGYTF,TGTGCCAGCAAACCCAGTCAGGGCTCGTGGTATGGCTACACCTTC
TRBJ1-5,once,TRBV27,-,CASSYGGNQPQHF,TGTGCCAGCAGTTACGGGGGAAATCAGCCCCAGCATTTT
TRBJ2-3,-,TRBV18,-,CASSPAADTQYF,TGTGCCAGCTCACCAGCGGCAGATACGCAGTATTTT
TRBJ1-2,-,TRBV23-1,TRBD1,CATRGGPFYGYTF,TGCGCCACCAGGGGGGGGCCTTTCTATGGCTACACCTTC